This TCR beta chain was captured by sequencing in a study of T cell responses to AZD1222 COVID-19 vaccine. Data came from immunoSEQ multiplex PCR; TCRdb stores just in-frame clones and leaves some out. This table holds 75,000 to 100,000 clones, 85% to 90% found once. Broader study findings: Repertoire sampling happened only post peak T cell response. An increase in Spike-specific TCR breadth and depth was observed after two AZD1222 doses. Per reports, nearly half of all spike-specific TCRs target regions that are unmutated in variants. With dominance at 160-218 and 743-854, vaccine-associated CD4 TCRs spanned spike.

The V gene end was trimmed by 4 bases and the J gene end by 2 bases; junction bases not matched to a gene: 3. The CDR3 consists of 14 residues. Germline V gives CDR1 LNHNV, CDR2 YYDKDF (reference sequence). This clone was seen a handful of times. Its cognate antigen is unknown. The receptor's source is an adult in good health. The rearrangement links TRBV15 to TRBJ2-7, with 9 positions matching TRBD1. Source: peripheral blood, taken on day 0 of AZD1222 vaccination. CDR3 amino acids: CATSTGTGTYEQYF. The CDR3 DNA is TGTGCCACCAGCACCGGGACAGGGACCTACGAGCAGTACTTC.